Listed below are T cell receptor beta chains from one sample, sequenced in a study of shared clonotypes between healthy human individuals. Data came from immunoSEQ multiplex PCR; TCRdb stores just in-frame clones and leaves some out. The data show under 2,000,000 clones, over 85% seen once. Sequenced material: naive CD8+ T cells sorted from blood. These receptors were collected from a young man in good health. Both conserved end residues are trimmed from each CDR3.

v_call	j_call	cdr3_aa
TRBV30	TRBJ1-1	AWGRGTEAF
TRBV27	TRBJ2-7	ASSLAIGYEQY
TRBV7-9	TRBJ1-1	ASSAQDNTEAF
TRBV27	TRBJ2-7	ASSLSRLGYEQY
TRBV9	TRBJ2-7	ASSANPSNGLANEQY
TRBV7-2	TRBJ2-2	ASSLRTSSPGELF
TRBV6-1	TRBJ2-2	ASSEGDPGLF
TRBV29-1	TRBJ2-7	SAGTANSYEQY
TRBV10-1	TRBJ2-5	ASSAHGLEETQY
TRBV11-2	TRBJ2-7	ASSFRGGGSYEQY
TRBV7-2	TRBJ1-5	ASSLAGQGSNQPQH
TRBV6-5	TRBJ1-2	ASSYHRTVAGYT
TRBV2	TRBJ1-1	ASSDSAASGTEAF
TRBV7-7	TRBJ2-7	ASSLGSGSEYEQY
TRBV4-3	TRBJ2-1	ASSLREVGPNEQF
TRBV4-1	TRBJ1-4	ASSLYPGTGLAGSNEKLF
TRBV7-8	TRBJ1-1	ASSPLPSNTEAF
TRBV5-6	TRBJ2-5	ASSYGTGGAQETQY
TRBV4-1	TRBJ2-7	ASSQTGQSYEQY
TRBV4-3	TRBJ2-7	ASSQGLGSYEQY
TRBV7-8	TRBJ1-1	ASSFPRVGWTEAF
TRBV4-3	TRBJ2-3	ASSRHETSGSTDTQY
TRBV12-5	TRBJ2-1	ASGLVLREYNEQF
TRBV25-1	TRBJ2-7	ASSSEGDEQY
TRBV28	TRBJ2-7	ASSLTAEGGGGYEQY
TRBV27	TRBJ2-1	ASSLGTGAYNEQF
TRBV6-5	TRBJ2-7	ASANRGNLHEQY
TRBV5-1	TRBJ2-7	ASSLGGRYEQY
TRBV7-6	TRBJ2-3	ASRDRGAGNTQY
TRBV9	TRBJ1-2	ASSGTGGAEGYT
TRBV18	TRBJ2-5	ASSPGLGEPQETQY
TRBV6-1	TRBJ1-1	ASSESVGQPPAEAF
TRBV9	TRBJ2-7	ASSVDGGYEQY
TRBV5-4	TRBJ2-1	ASSLDRAYNEQF
TRBV9	TRBJ2-1	ASSVSILAGEEEQF
TRBV10-3	TRBJ2-1	AIIDDRSNTNEQF
TRBV7-9	TRBJ1-1	ASSRTESNTEAF
TRBV5-1	TRBJ2-7	ASSLAGSNYEQY
TRBV27	TRBJ2-6	ASSAIGVSGANVLT
TRBV7-9	TRBJ2-7	ASSLSGHPYEQY
TRBV28	TRBJ2-7	ASSPWTGVGYEQY
TRBV7-2	TRBJ2-1	ASSLAGQGLNNEQF
TRBV7-7	TRBJ2-1	ASSLTGTGNEQF
TRBV28	TRBJ2-7	ASSGTWAGVYEQY
TRBV9	TRBJ1-2	ASSVMGDYGYT
TRBV7-9	TRBJ2-7	ASSPGTGAFYEQY
TRBV5-1	TRBJ2-1	ASSLVAGGTYNEQF
TRBV7-9	TRBJ2-6	ASRVDGANVLT
TRBV9	TRBJ2-5	ASSVGASSGGETQY
TRBV13	TRBJ2-3	ASSSRYDRVGPDTQY
TRBV27	TRBJ2-5	ASRFIAGGPGETQY
TRBV6-5	TRBJ2-2	ASSYVVLGELF
TRBV5-6	TRBJ1-2	ASSLGGSHYGYT